This passage covers 3 T cell receptor beta chains from one sample sequenced in a study of blood T cell repertoires in COVID-19. Data came from immunoSEQ multiplex PCR; TCRdb stores just in-frame clones and leaves some out. The table includes under 140,000 clones, 88% detected once. Sequencing input: peripheral blood. These receptors were taken from a woman aged 45-59 years with acute or convalescent COVID-19.

The J gene is TRBJ2-3, the V gene TRBV7-9; D might be TRBD2 (5 bases). CDR1 is SEHNR and CDR2 is FQNEAQ in the germline V gene (reference sequence). The CDR3 runs to 14 residues. V was shortened by 1 base and J by 11 bases, with 16 bases between the two germline ends. CDR3 in DNA: TGTGCCAGCAGCTTAGAGGGTACCGCACGGGGGCAGTATTTT. Translated: CASSLEGTARGQYF. Filled out from reference TRBV7-9 and TRBJ2-3, the complete variable domain reads DTGVSQNPRHKITKRGQNVTFRCDPISEHNRLYWYRQTLGQGPEFLTYFQNEAQLEKSRLLSDRFSAERPKGSFSTLEIQRTEQGDSAMYLCASSLEGTARGQYFGPGTRLTVL.

The V and J genes are TRBV2 and TRBJ1-5; D perhaps matches TRBD1 (5 bases). Germline V gene data show CDR1 as SNHLY and CDR2 as FYNNEI. V was cut by 7 bases and J by 4 bases, with 11 bases left in between. The CDR3 has 13 amino acids. The DNA for the CDR3 is TGTGCCAGCATCAGGGACTTTAATCAGCCCCAGCATTTT. It is translated as CASIRDFNQPQHF.

The V and J genes are TRBV19 and TRBJ2-1; D may be TRBD2 (6 bases). CDR3 length: 17 residues. Trimming removed 7 bases from V and 0 bases from J, with 19 bases in between. Germline CDR1 is LNHDA and CDR2 is SQIVND (reference sequence). CDR3 protein: CASMGGLASSSYNEQFF. The CDR3 bases are TGTGCCAGTATGGGCGGTCTAGCGTCGAGCTCCTACAATGAGCAGTTCTTC.